The source of this T cell receptor beta chain is a study of monozygotic twins with inflammatory bowel disease. Study conclusions and caveats: Healthy co-twins had higher TCRbeta inverse Simpson diversity than their IBD twins. In patient repertoires, differing immunosuppressive treatments may have added some variability.

In the case of this clonotype: As yet, its antigen is unknown.

Starting material for each TCR library was around 4,000 ng of total RNA. TCRdb reanalyzed the 5' RACE reads and collapses them to one entry per CDR3 protein, without DNA. In all, the sample yields approximately 390,000 distinct CDR3 sequences. CDR3 length: 14 amino acids. Germline assignment: CDR1 DFQATT and CDR2 SNEGSKA (reference sequence). Sequencing was done on a sample of blood. The receptor's source is a human donor with ulcerative colitis or Crohn's disease, or a healthy co-twin of an affected twin (not recorded which). The chain uses TRBV20-1 and TRBJ2-7; TCRdb picks TRBD1, but there is no DNA to check that call. The CDR3 loop reads CSARARGYTYEQYF.